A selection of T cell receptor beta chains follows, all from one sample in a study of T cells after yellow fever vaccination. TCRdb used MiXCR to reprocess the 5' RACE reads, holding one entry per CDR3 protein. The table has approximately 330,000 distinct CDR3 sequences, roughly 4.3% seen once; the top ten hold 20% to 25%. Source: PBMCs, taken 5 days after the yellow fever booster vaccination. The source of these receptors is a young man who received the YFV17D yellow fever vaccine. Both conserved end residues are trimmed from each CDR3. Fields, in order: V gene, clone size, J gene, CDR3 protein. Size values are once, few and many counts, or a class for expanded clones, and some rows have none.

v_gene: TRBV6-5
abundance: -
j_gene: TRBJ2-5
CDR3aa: ASSPSSVPETQY

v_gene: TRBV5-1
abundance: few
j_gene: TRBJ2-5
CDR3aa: ASSATGEETQY

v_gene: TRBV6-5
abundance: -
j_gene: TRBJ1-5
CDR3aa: ASSYSVGGPQH

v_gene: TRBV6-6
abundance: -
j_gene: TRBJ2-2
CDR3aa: ASSYLADIVNTGELF

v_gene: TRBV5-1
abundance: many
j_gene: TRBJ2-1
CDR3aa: ASSLAGGPFGDEQF

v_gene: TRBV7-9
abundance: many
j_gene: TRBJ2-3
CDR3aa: ASRRGSTDTQY

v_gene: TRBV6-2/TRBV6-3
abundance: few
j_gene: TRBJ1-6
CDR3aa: ASSYGVGAMGSPLH

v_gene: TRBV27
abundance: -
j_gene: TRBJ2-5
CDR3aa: ASSSSGGAYQETQY

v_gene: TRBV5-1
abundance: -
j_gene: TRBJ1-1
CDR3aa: ASSLETPNTEAF

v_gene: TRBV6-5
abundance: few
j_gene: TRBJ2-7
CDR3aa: ASSYSMPGAFSYEQY